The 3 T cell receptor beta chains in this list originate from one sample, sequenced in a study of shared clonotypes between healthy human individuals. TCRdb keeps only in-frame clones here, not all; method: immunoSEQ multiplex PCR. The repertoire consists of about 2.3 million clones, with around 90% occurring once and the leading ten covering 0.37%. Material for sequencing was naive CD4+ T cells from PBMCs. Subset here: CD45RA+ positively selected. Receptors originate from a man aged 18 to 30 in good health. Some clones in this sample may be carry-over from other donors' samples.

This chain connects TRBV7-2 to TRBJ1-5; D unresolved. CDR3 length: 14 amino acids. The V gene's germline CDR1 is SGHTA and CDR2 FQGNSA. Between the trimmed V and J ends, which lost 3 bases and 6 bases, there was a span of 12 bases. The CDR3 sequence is CASSFTGIGQPQHF. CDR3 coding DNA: TGTGCCAGCAGCTTCACCGGTATTGGTCAGCCCCAGCATTTT.

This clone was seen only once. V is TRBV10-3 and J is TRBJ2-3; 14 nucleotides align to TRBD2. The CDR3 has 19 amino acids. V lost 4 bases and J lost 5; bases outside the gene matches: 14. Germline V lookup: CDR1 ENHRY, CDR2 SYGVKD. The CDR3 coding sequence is TGTGCCATCAGTGCCCATCGGGGACTAGCGGGAGATCGCGGAGATACGCAGTATTTT. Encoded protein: CAISAHRGLAGDRGDTQYF.

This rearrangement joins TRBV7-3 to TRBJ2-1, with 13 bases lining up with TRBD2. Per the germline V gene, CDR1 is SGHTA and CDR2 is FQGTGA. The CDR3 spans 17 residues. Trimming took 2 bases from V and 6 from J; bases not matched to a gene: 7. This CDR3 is CASSLFGLAGAVNEQFF. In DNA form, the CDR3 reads TGTGCCAGCAGCTTATTTGGACTAGCGGGAGCAGTCAATGAGCAGTTCTTC.